The 32 T cell receptor beta chains in this list originate from one sample, sequenced in a study of blood T cell repertoires in COVID-19. The data were produced by immunoSEQ multiplex PCR, yet TCRdb's version contains in-frame clones alone and is incomplete. The table shows some 97,000 clones, with approximately 90% occurring only once. Sequencing was done on a sample of peripheral blood. Receptors originate from a man aged 45-60 years with active COVID-19.

V is TRBV4-1 and J is TRBJ2-6; D remains ambiguous. Germline V gene sequence: CDR1 MGHRA, CDR2 YSYEKL. V was clipped by 5 bases and J by 2 bases, with 16 bases between them. This CDR3 contains 17 residues. CDR3 residues: CASSDLGGRPGANVLTF. The CDR3 coding sequence is TGCGCCAGCAGCGACCTCGGCGGAAGACCTGGGGCCAACGTCCTGACTTTC.

This clone was counted a few times. The chain has TRBV5-4 and TRBJ1-6; 7 bases match TRBD1. The CDR3 consists of 15 residues. Germline CDR1 SGHNT, CDR2 YYREEE (reference sequence). V was clipped by 4 bases and J by 0 bases; unmatched bases: 1. The CDR3 is CASSQGGSYNSPLHF. The CDR3 DNA reads TGTGCCAGCAGCCAGGGGGGCTCCTATAATTCACCCCTCCACTTT.

The chain uses TRBV5-1 and TRBJ1-2, with TRBD1 matching 8 bases. This CDR3 comprises 13 residues. V was pared by 4 bases and J by 4 bases, with 3 bases of the junction left unmatched. Germline-derived CDR1 and CDR2 are SGHRS and YFSETQ. In DNA form, the CDR3 reads TGCGCCAGCAGCCCTGACAGGGGCTATGGCTACACCTTC. It yields the protein CASSPDRGYGYTF. The full variable domain, completed using reference TRBV5-1 and TRBJ1-2, is KAGVTQTPRYLIKTRGQQVTLSCSPISGHRSVSWYQQTPGQGLQFLFEYFSETQRNKGNFPGRFSGRQFSNSRSEMNVSTLELGDSALYLCASSPDRGYGYTFGSGTRLTVV.

The genes are TRBV30 and TRBJ2-5, with 11 nucleotides matching TRBD2. The ends lost 5 bases at V and 4 bases at J; junction bases unmatched: 9. The V gene's germline CDR1 is GTSNPN and CDR2 SVGIG (reference sequence). The CDR3 consists of 15 residues. In DNA form, the CDR3 reads TGTGCCTGGGGGACTAGCGGAACCGCCCGAGAGACCCAGTACTTC. Translated, it gives CAWGTSGTARETQYF.

The chain has TRBV12-5 and TRBJ2-4; a possible D gene is TRBD1 (5 bases). This CDR3 is built from 16 residues. Germline V lookup: CDR1 LGHNT, CDR2 FRNRAP. Between the trimmed V and J ends, which lost 1 base and 6 bases, there was a span of 16 bases. The CDR3 bases are TGTGCTAGTGGTTTGGCACCAGGGTTTCGGATAAACATTCAGTACTTC. This codes for CASGLAPGFRINIQYF. The full variable domain, in which reference TRBV12-5 and TRBJ2-4 provide the parts outside the CDR3, is DARVTQTPRHKVTEMGQEVTMRCQPILGHNTVFWYRQTMMQGLELLAYFRNRAPLDDSGMPKDRFSAEMPDATLATLKIQPSEPRDSAVYFCASGLAPGFRINIQYFGAGTRLSVL.

This chain connects TRBV6-5 to TRBJ1-6, with 8 bases that match TRBD1. V dropped 6 bases and J dropped 6; count of bases not matched to a gene: 7. The germline V gene encodes CDR1 MNHEY and CDR2 SVGAGI. There are 15 residues in the CDR3. The CDR3 protein is CASRADRAVNSPLHF. In nucleotides, the CDR3 is TGTGCCAGCAGAGCGGACAGGGCTGTTAATTCACCCCTCCACTTT.

J is TRBJ2-2 and V is TRBV20-1; TRBD1 is a possible D gene (5 bases). Germline values: CDR1 DFQATT, CDR2 SNEGSKA (reference sequence). The V gene lost 3 bases and the J gene lost 1 base, with 12 bases spanning the gap. This CDR3 is 15 amino acids long. This CDR3 is CSASKGPWNTGELFF. In DNA, the CDR3 is TGCAGTGCTAGTAAGGGGCCTTGGAACACCGGGGAGCTGTTTTTT.

V is TRBV7-9 and J is TRBJ2-1; 9 bases line up with TRBD1. Trimming cost V 6 bases and J 2 bases; bases outside gene matches: 2. Germline V gene data show CDR1 as SEHNR and CDR2 as FQNEAQ (reference sequence). This CDR3 has 14 amino acids. The CDR3: CASRGQGAYNEQFF. DNA for the CDR3: TGTGCCAGCAGGGGACAGGGAGCCTACAATGAGCAGTTCTTC.

The chain recombines TRBV5-6 with TRBJ1-5, with TRBD1 identical over 10 bases. From germline, CDR1 is SGHDT and CDR2 YYEEEE. V dropped 4 bases and J dropped 2; count of bases not matched to a gene: 6. This CDR3 comprises 16 residues. CDR3 amino acids: CASSIRQGARNQPQHF. The CDR3 nucleotides are TGTGCCAGCAGCATAAGACAGGGGGCGCGCAATCAGCCCCAGCATTTT.

V is TRBV15 and J is TRBJ2-2; 10 bases are a match to TRBD1. The CDR3 is 16 residues long. Germline V gene lookup returns CDR1 LNHNV and CDR2 YYDKDF (reference sequence). V was clipped by 1 base and J by 3 bases; unmatched bases: 2. DNA for the CDR3: TGTGCCACCAGCAGAGGAGACAGGGGGCACACCGGGGAGCTGTTTTTT. It yields the protein CATSRGDRGHTGELFF.

This chain uses TRBV7-9 with TRBJ2-2; 8 bases align to TRBD1. Germline CDR1 is SEHNR and CDR2 is FQNEAQ (reference sequence). This CDR3 is 13 amino acids long. V was clipped by 9 bases and J by 5 bases; unmatched bases: 5. The CDR3 region has the DNA TGTGCCAGGGCAACAGGGGGGACCGGGGAGCTGTTTTTT. This encodes CARATGGTGELFF.

This clone came up once. V gene TRBV7-9 combines with J gene TRBJ2-5; the match to TRBD2 covers 12 bases. The V gene's germline CDR1 is SEHNR and CDR2 FQNEAQ (reference sequence). V trimming: 7 bases; J trimming: 3 bases; junction bases outside the gene matches: 3. This CDR3 is built from 14 residues. In DNA form, the CDR3 reads TGTGCCAGCACCCGACTAGCGGGGGAAGAGACCCAGTACTTC. Its protein is CASTRLAGEETQYF.

This CDR3 reads CASSIDSDRGSYGYTF. Written as DNA, the CDR3 is TGTGCCAGTAGTATAGATAGCGACAGGGGTAGTTATGGCTACACCTTC. This chain uses TRBV19 with TRBJ1-2, with 8 bases fitting TRBD1. The CDR3 sequence is 16 residues long. CDR1 is LNHDA and CDR2 is SQIVND in the germline V gene (reference sequence). V shed 0 bases, J shed 5 bases, and the junction held 8 bases outside the gene matches. Variable domain in full (rest from reference TRBV19 and TRBJ1-2): DGGITQSPKYLFRKEGQNVTLSCEQNLNHDAMYWYRQDPGQGLRLIYYSQIVNDFQKGDIAEGYSVSREKKESFPLTVTSAQKNPTAFYLCASSIDSDRGSYGYTFGSGTRLTVV.

This clone was seen once. The rearrangement links TRBV19 to TRBJ1-1, with D hard to call. This CDR3 is 14 amino acids long. Per germline, CDR1 LNHDA and CDR2 SQIVND (reference sequence). Trimming left V 2 bases short and J 5 bases short, with 12 bases between. The CDR3 is CASSITAGATEAFF. DNA for the CDR3: TGTGCCAGTAGTATAACCGCGGGCGCGACTGAAGCTTTCTTT.

The J gene is TRBJ2-3, the V gene TRBV7-2; a weak D match, TRBD2 (5 bases). V was pared by 4 bases and J by 9 bases, with 14 bases between. CDR3 length equals 13 residues. Germline assignment: CDR1 SGHTA and CDR2 FQGNSA. CDR3 bases: TGTGCCAGCAGCTCCAGAGCCCGGGAAACGCAGTATTTT. Its translation is CASSSRARETQYF.

This clone has a handful of counts. The genes are TRBV5-4 and TRBJ2-5, with TRBD2 identical over 9 bases. The CDR3 covers 14 residues. V trimming: 0 bases; J trimming: 4 bases; junction bases outside the gene matches: 1. Germline assignment: CDR1 SGHNT and CDR2 YYREEE (reference sequence). The DNA for the CDR3 is TGTGCCAGCAGCTTGGGCGGGAGGGCAGAGACCCAGTACTTC. It yields the protein CASSLGGRAETQYF.

The rearrangement joins TRBV6-5 to TRBJ2-1, with D maybe TRBD1 (5 bases). Germline V gives CDR1 MNHEY, CDR2 SVGAGI. This CDR3 is built from 14 residues. Trimming removed 6 bases from V and 9 bases from J, with 18 bases in between. The CDR3 here is CASRGRAGIFEQFF. CDR3 DNA: TGTGCCAGCAGGGGTAGGGCAGGGATATTTGAGCAGTTCTTC.

V usage is TRBV18 and J usage is TRBJ1-3, with D hard to call. Germline V gives CDR1 KGHSH, CDR2 LQKENI. The CDR3 covers 16 residues. Trimming cost V 0 bases and J 0 bases, with 9 bases left between them. Written as DNA, the CDR3 is TGTGCCAGCTCACCACCGAGGAGTTACTCTGGAAACACCATATATTTT. Translated: CASSPPRSYSGNTIYF.

J is TRBJ1-2 and V is TRBV19, with 9 bases identical to TRBD1. CDR3 length: 12 amino acids. V lost 6 bases to trimming and J lost 8 bases; unmatched junction nucleotides: 4. CDR1 is LNHDA and CDR2 is SQIVND in the germline V gene (reference sequence). The CDR3 loop is CASRQGALGYTF. The CDR3 DNA reads TGTGCCAGTAGACAGGGGGCTTTGGGCTACACCTTC.

The V and J genes are TRBV3-1 (or the pseudogene TRBV3-2) and TRBJ1-2; tentative D call: TRBD1 (6 bases). V lost 1 base and J lost 6, with 12 bases in between. The CDR3 is 14 amino acids. Germline-derived CDR1 and CDR2 are LGHDT and YNNKEL (reference sequence). The CDR3 DNA follows: TGTGCCAGCAGCCAAGGTGGGACATCGAATGGCTACACCTTC. It codes for CASSQGGTSNGYTF.

This chain uses TRBV7-9 with TRBJ2-1, with TRBD2 matching 7 bases. V was clipped by 5 bases and J by 7 bases; unmatched bases: 5. CDR1 and CDR2 (germline): SEHNR, FQNEAQ (reference sequence). The CDR3 covers 13 residues. The CDR3 is CASSEGLFNEQFF. The CDR3 DNA follows: TGTGCCAGCAGCGAGGGACTATTTAATGAGCAGTTCTTC.

The chain employs TRBV18 and TRBJ2-3; D is possibly TRBD2 (5 bases). With 4 bases removed from V and 2 bases from J, the gap between germline ends came to 10 bases. This CDR3 has 14 amino acids. From germline, CDR1 is KGHSH and CDR2 LQKENI. The CDR3, as DNA: TGTGCCAGCTCACAACTAGGGATCACAGATACGCAGTATTTT. Translated, it gives CASSQLGITDTQYF.

This chain uses TRBV10-3 with TRBJ2-1; TRBD2 matches 13 bases. Germline loops: CDR1 ENHRY, CDR2 SYGVKD. With V trimmed by 6 bases and J by 9 bases, 11 bases remained unmatched. The CDR3 has 16 amino acids. This chain's CDR3 is CAISLTSGRADGEQFF. The CDR3 DNA reads TGTGCCATCAGCCTTACTAGCGGGAGGGCCGACGGTGAGCAGTTCTTC.

The chain is built from TRBV30 and TRBJ1-1; D might be TRBD1 (6 bases). The V and J ends lost 7 bases and 11 bases respectively, with 29 bases between them. The CDR3 sequence is 15 residues long. Germline V gives CDR1 GTSNPN, CDR2 SVGIG (reference sequence). CDR3 amino acids: CAYDQGTGRVALAFF. The CDR3 DNA sequence: TGTGCCTACGACCAGGGGACCGGCCGGGTTGCCCTCGCTTTCTTT.

The chain has TRBV29-1 and TRBJ1-2; 10 nucleotides line up with TRBD1. V trimming: 4 bases; J trimming: 10 bases; junction bases outside the gene matches: 6. The CDR3 covers 12 residues. Germline V CDR1 and CDR2: SQVTM, ANQGSEA. CDR3 nucleotide sequence: TGCAGCGTTGTGGACAGGGGGTTCGACTACACCTTC. Protein sequence: CSVVDRGFDYTF.

This chain joins TRBV3-1 (or the pseudogene TRBV3-2) and TRBJ1-1; the D is unclear. The CDR3 is 14 residues long. Trimming took off 4 bases at V and 1 base at J, with 10 bases between the two ends. Germline V gene data show CDR1 as LGHDT and CDR2 as YNNKEL (reference sequence). CDR3 bases: TGTGCCAGCAGCCTCGTGCGGGGGAACACTGAAGCTTTCTTT. It codes for CASSLVRGNTEAFF.

V usage is TRBV11-3 and J usage is TRBJ2-7, with 7 bases fitting TRBD2. Germline CDR1 reads SGHNT; CDR2 reads YENEEA. Trimming took 5 bases from V and 5 from J; bases not matched to a gene: 9. This CDR3 contains 14 residues. For the CDR3, the DNA is TGTGCCAGCAGCCCCCGGGGAGGGGTGGACGAGCAGTACGTC. This translates into CASSPRGGVDEQYV.

The chain couples TRBV3-1 (or the pseudogene TRBV3-2) to TRBJ1-4; D is ambiguous. The CDR3 is 15 amino acids. V shed 0 bases and J shed 6 bases, with 11 bases lying between them. Germline V gene sequence: CDR1 LGHDT, CDR2 YNNKEL (reference sequence). This chain's CDR3 is CASSQDGVFYEKLFF. CDR3 DNA: TGTGCCAGCAGCCAAGACGGGGTTTTCTATGAAAAACTGTTTTTT.

The rearrangement links TRBV19 to TRBJ1-5; TRBD1 agrees at 7 bases. CDR3 length equals 15 residues. The junction had 6 bases not matched to a gene; V was cut back by 4 bases and J by 3 bases. CDR1 is LNHDA, CDR2 SQIVND, per germline (reference sequence). The CDR3 nucleotides are TGTGCCAGTAGTAGGACGACAGGGTTCAATCAGCCCCAGCATTTT. Protein sequence: CASSRTTGFNQPQHF.

The chain recombines TRBV19 with TRBJ2-1; 9 bases are shared with TRBD2. V shed 3 bases, J shed 3 bases, and the junction held 6 bases outside the gene matches. Germline CDR1 and CDR2: LNHDA and SQIVND (reference sequence). CDR3 length: 16 amino acids. CDR3 amino acids: CASSMGGGGGYNEQFF. Written as DNA, the CDR3 is TGTGCCAGTAGTATGGGCGGCGGGGGGGGCTACAATGAGCAGTTCTTC.

The chain has TRBV7-6 and TRBJ2-7; 11 bases match TRBD1. The CDR3 sequence is 15 residues long. V dropped 2 bases and J dropped 6; count of bases not matched to a gene: 6. Germline CDR1 and CDR2: SGHVS and FNYEAQ. The CDR3 DNA sequence: TGTGCCAGCAGCTTATATACGGGACAGGGGGTCGAGCAGTACGTC. It specifies CASSLYTGQGVEQYV.

The chain uses TRBV27 and TRBJ1-5; 9 bases are a match to TRBD1. CDR1 MNHEY and CDR2 SMNVEV come from the germline V gene (reference sequence). The CDR3 loop spans 14 amino acids. After removal of 5 bases from V and 9 bases from J, the junction contained 8 bases not matched to a gene. Here the CDR3 reads CASSGGQGMMPQHF. CDR3 DNA: TGTGCCAGCAGTGGGGGACAGGGAATGATGCCCCAGCATTTT.